This TCR beta chain was obtained from a study of molecular identifiers for immune sequencing clone quantification. One entry per CDR3 protein, called by TCRdb with MiXCR from the PCR reads. This sample carries roughly 90,000 distinct CDR3 sequences, roughly 20% of them seen once, and the ten largest clones take roughly 0.8%. The germline gives CDR1 SGDLS, CDR2 YYNGEE. The CDR3 extends over 14 amino acids. This clonotype came up once. A much larger clone sits a single nucleotide away, making a read error possible. This chain uses TRBV9 with TRBJ2-7, with 13 nucleotides matching TRBD2. This sequence originates from a human donor in good health. Some libraries in this study had Jurkat cell RNA spiked in. The sequenced sample was naive CD8+ T cells from blood, with Jurkat cell RNA spiked in. Subset denoted: FACS-sorted CD8+CD4-CCR7+CD45RA+ naive T cells. The CDR3 region has the DNA TGTGCCGGCAGCCTTGGACTAGCGGGGGCCGAGCAGTACTTC. It specifies CAGSLGLAGAEQYF.